The 13 T cell receptor beta chains below were found in one sample sequenced in a study of blood T cell repertoires in COVID-19. Repertoires were generated with immunoSEQ multiplex PCR, while TCRdb's copy carries only in-frame clones and drops some. The sample lists fewer than 250,000 clones, approximately 88% occurring once. The sequencing input was PBMCs or T cells enriched from blood (not recorded which). The receptors derive from a woman in her 30s who had been exposed to COVID-19.

In DNA form, the CDR3 reads TGCGCCAGCAGCTCTTTCCAACAGGGGGCTTACGGAAACACCATATATTTT. Amino acid sequence: CASSSFQQGAYGNTIYF. The V call is TRBV5-1, the J call TRBJ1-3; 9 nucleotides align to TRBD1. Per germline, CDR1 SGHRS and CDR2 YFSETQ. Unmatched junction bases numbered 11, after V lost 3 bases and J lost 4 bases. This CDR3 has 17 residues.

This chain uses TRBV5-4 with TRBJ2-1; 12 nucleotides align to TRBD2. The V gene end was trimmed by 7 bases and the J gene end by 5 bases; junction bases not matched to a gene: 4. This CDR3 spans 14 amino acids. CDR1 SGHNT and CDR2 YYREEE come from the germline V gene (reference sequence). The CDR3 DNA reads as TGTGCCAGCGCATGGACTAGCGGGAACAATGAGCAGTTCTTC. Translated: CASAWTSGNNEQFF. Looking up the rest from reference TRBV5-4 and TRBJ2-1 gives the full variable domain: ETGVTQSPTHLIKTRGQQVTLRCSSQSGHNTVSWYQQALGQGPQFIFQYYREEENGRGNFPPRFSGLQFPNYSSELNVNALELDDSALYLCASAWTSGNNEQFFGPGTRLTVL.

The rearrangement links TRBV19 to TRBJ1-1, with D uncertain. Trimming cost V 3 bases and J 1 base, with 6 bases left between them. The CDR3 contains 13 residues. Looked up from germline, CDR1 is LNHDA and CDR2 is SQIVND (reference sequence). This chain's CDR3 is CASSIGWNTEAFF. The CDR3 DNA reads as TGTGCCAGTAGTATCGGTTGGAACACTGAAGCTTTCTTT.

This clone was seen only a few times. A read error may produce the germline difference seen at one junction end. CDR3 DNA sequence: TGTGCTAGCAGCTCTAGCGGGAGCAATGAGCAGTTCTTC. This gives the protein CASSSSGSNEQFF. The chain employs TRBV7-7 and TRBJ2-1; TRBD2 matches 10 bases. This CDR3 has 13 residues. Per the germline V gene, CDR1 is SSHAT and CDR2 is FNYEAQ (reference sequence).

The chain carries TRBV11-2 and TRBJ1-2, with D perhaps matching TRBD1 (5 bases). Deletions cut 1 base from V and 7 bases from J, with 13 bases between. The length of the CDR3 is 14 residues. CDR1 SGHAT and CDR2 FQNNGV come from the germline V gene. Here the CDR3 reads CASSLVREMGGYTF. The CDR3 region has the DNA TGTGCCAGCAGCTTAGTCAGGGAAATGGGTGGCTACACCTTC.

V is TRBV7-2 and J is TRBJ2-2, with a possible D match to TRBD2 (5 bases). The germline gives CDR1 SGHTA, CDR2 FQGNSA. Trimming took 7 bases from V and 4 from J, leaving 16 bases between them. This CDR3 is 15 amino acids long. Here the CDR3 reads CASTRVGVSTGELFF. The DNA for the CDR3 is TGTGCCAGCACAAGGGTCGGGGTTTCCACCGGGGAGCTGTTTTTT.

In DNA form, the CDR3 reads TGTGCCAGCAGATGGAGCGGGAGAAATGAGCAGTTCTTC. Translating it yields CASRWSGRNEQFF. V gene TRBV2 combines with J gene TRBJ2-1; TRBD2 agrees at 8 bases. The V segment lost 6 bases and the J segment 7 bases; nucleotides outside the gene matches: 5. The CDR3 is 13 amino acids. Germline CDR1 and CDR2: SNHLY and FYNNEI. Complete variable domain (other parts from reference TRBV2 and TRBJ2-1): EPEVTQTPSHQVTQMGQEVILRCVPISNHLYFYWYRQILGQKVEFLVSFYNNEISEKSEIFDDQFSVERPDGSNFTLKIRSTKLEDSAMYFCASRWSGRNEQFFGPGTRLTVL.

This sequence joins TRBV6-5 and TRBJ1-4; the D gene is possibly TRBD1 (5 bases). CDR1 and CDR2 (germline): MNHEY, SVGAGI. Trimming stripped 5 bases from V and 7 bases from J, with 11 bases between. The CDR3 contains 13 residues. CDR3 DNA: TGTGCCAGCAGTCCAGGGCGAGGTGAAAAACTGTTTTTT. Translating gives CASSPGRGEKLFF.

This chain uses TRBV30 with TRBJ2-7; 7 bases agree with TRBD1. After removal of 3 bases from V and 3 bases from J, the junction contained 5 bases not matched to a gene. The CDR3 totals 13 residues. Germline V gene lookup returns CDR1 GTSNPN and CDR2 SVGIG (reference sequence). The CDR3 sequence: CAWRAGGFYEQYF. The CDR3 DNA follows: TGTGCCTGGAGAGCAGGGGGTTTCTACGAGCAGTACTTC. Full variable domain (remainder filled in from reference TRBV30 and TRBJ2-7): SQTIHQWPATLVQPVGSPLSLECTVEGTSNPNLYWYRQAAGRGLQLLFYSVGIGQISSEVPQNLSASRPQDRQFILSSKKLLLSDSGFYLCAWRAGGFYEQYFGPGTRLTVT.

This sequence joins TRBV20-1 and TRBJ2-7, with 14 bases matching TRBD2. This CDR3 contains 15 residues. The germline V gene encodes CDR1 DFQATT and CDR2 SNEGSKA (reference sequence). Trimming took 3 bases from V and 3 from J; bases not matched to a gene: 4. The CDR3 sequence: CSASGLAGGYYEQYF. The CDR3, as DNA: TGCAGTGCTAGTGGACTAGCGGGAGGTTACTACGAGCAGTACTTC.

This chain joins TRBV30 and TRBJ1-5, with TRBD1 identical over 8 bases. This CDR3 is built from 14 residues. V trimming: 1 base; J trimming: 3 bases; junction bases outside the gene matches: 2. Germline CDR1 is GTSNPN and CDR2 is SVGIG (reference sequence). CDR3 in amino acids: CAWSATGDNQPQHF. The CDR3 nucleotides read TGTGCCTGGAGTGCGACAGGGGACAATCAGCCCCAGCATTTT.

The CDR3 loop reads CASSRDRGGRTPEAFF. The DNA of the CDR3 is TGTGCCAGCAGCAGGGACAGGGGTGGCCGAACCCCAGAAGCTTTCTTT. The chain carries TRBV5-5 and TRBJ1-1, with TRBD1 matching 10 bases. The germline V gene has CDR1 SGHKS and CDR2 YYEKEE (reference sequence). This CDR3 contains 16 residues. The junction had 14 bases not matched to a gene; V was cut back by 4 bases and J by 8 bases.

This chain connects TRBV3-1 (or the pseudogene TRBV3-2) to TRBJ1-1, with 12 positions matching TRBD1. Per the germline V gene, CDR1 is LGHDT and CDR2 is YNNKEL (reference sequence). The length of the CDR3 is 15 residues. V shed 4 bases and J 6 bases; nucleotides not matched to a gene: 6. CDR3 DNA: TGTGCCAGCAGCCCGGGACAGGGGGCTTACGCTGAAGCTTTCTTT. This translates into CASSPGQGAYAEAFF.